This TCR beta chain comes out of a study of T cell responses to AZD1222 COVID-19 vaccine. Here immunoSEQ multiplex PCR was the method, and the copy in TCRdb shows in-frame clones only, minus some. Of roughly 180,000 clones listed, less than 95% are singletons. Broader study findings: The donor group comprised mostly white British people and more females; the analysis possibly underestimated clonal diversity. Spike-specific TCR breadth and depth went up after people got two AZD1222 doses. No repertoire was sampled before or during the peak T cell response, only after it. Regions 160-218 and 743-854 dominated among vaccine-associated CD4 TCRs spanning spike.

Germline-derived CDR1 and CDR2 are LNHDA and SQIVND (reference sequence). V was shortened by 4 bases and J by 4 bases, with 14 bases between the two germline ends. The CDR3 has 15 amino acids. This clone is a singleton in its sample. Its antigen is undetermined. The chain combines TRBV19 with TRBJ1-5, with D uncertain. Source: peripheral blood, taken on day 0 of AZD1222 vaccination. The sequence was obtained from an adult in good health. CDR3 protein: CASSTGGSLNQPQHF. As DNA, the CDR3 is TGTGCCAGTAGTACGGGTGGGAGCTTAAATCAGCCCCAGCATTTT.